The 27 T cell receptor beta chains below all came from one sample that was sequenced in a study of neoadjuvant anti-PD-1 for oral cavity cancer. Profiling relied on immunoSEQ multiplex PCR, and the TCRdb table lists in-frame clones only, not all of them. The data show about 16,000 clones, around three fifths seen once. Sequenced material: PBMCs, taken before nivolumab (anti-PD-1) treatment. These receptors came from a person between 40 and 79 years old with oral cavity squamous cell carcinoma.

This clone was picked up a small number of times. This chain links TRBV5-1 with TRBJ1-3; possibly TRBD1 for D (6 bases). V gave up 4 bases and J gave up 3 bases, with 11 bases separating them. The CDR3 is 14 amino acids. Germline-derived CDR1 and CDR2 are SGHRS and YFSETQ. Here the CDR3 reads CASSPGQFGNTIYF. The CDR3 bases are TGCGCCAGCAGCCCCGGACAGTTTGGAAACACCATATATTTT.

V gene TRBV19 combines with J gene TRBJ2-1, with D perhaps assigned TRBD1 or TRBD2 (6 bases each). The CDR3 runs to 14 residues. V lost 3 bases to trimming and J lost 9 bases, with 15 bases between them. The germline V gene has CDR1 LNHDA and CDR2 SQIVND (reference sequence). CDR3 protein: CASSIAPGGGEQFF. The CDR3 nucleotides read TGTGCCAGTAGTATCGCGCCAGGAGGGGGTGAGCAGTTCTTC.

Only a few counts were recorded for this clone. V is TRBV27 and J is TRBJ2-7; a possible D gene is TRBD1 (5 bases). Trimming shortened V by 1 base and J by 2 bases, and 12 bases separated the two germline ends. The CDR3 contains 15 residues. Germline loops: CDR1 MNHEY, CDR2 SMNVEV (reference sequence). The CDR3 DNA sequence: TGTGCCAGCAGTTTATACCCAGGGCCTCCCTACGAGCAGTACTTC. Protein product: CASSLYPGPPYEQYF.

This clone was counted only a few times. The chain links TRBV11-2 to TRBJ2-7, with TRBD2 matching over 8 bases. The CDR3 runs 14 residues. Germline V gives CDR1 SGHAT, CDR2 FQNNGV. V lost 6 bases, J lost 7 bases, and 11 bases stayed unmatched. CDR3: CASSLEAGVGEQYF. The CDR3 DNA is TGTGCCAGCAGTCTAGAAGCGGGAGTAGGTGAGCAGTACTTC.

The rearrangement links TRBV4-1 to TRBJ1-2; D possibly corresponds to TRBD1 (6 bases). The length of the CDR3 is 14 residues. CDR1 is MGHRA and CDR2 is YSYEKL in the germline V gene. V lost 0 bases, J lost 6 bases, and 11 bases lay in between. CDR3 nucleotides: TGCGCCAGCAGCCAAGACGGGGGGGCCGATGGCTACACCTTC. It translates to CASSQDGGADGYTF.

V usage is TRBV5-4 and J usage is TRBJ1-1, with D perhaps matching TRBD1 (6 bases). In germline, CDR1 is SGHNT, CDR2 YYREEE (reference sequence). V gave up 4 bases and J gave up 4 bases, with 11 bases separating them. The CDR3 is 13 amino acids. In nucleotides, the CDR3 is TGTGCCAGCAGCCGACAGGATTTCACTGAAGCTTTCTTT. Its protein product is CASSRQDFTEAFF.

The gene calls are TRBV4-1 and TRBJ1-1, with D maybe TRBD1 (6 bases). V dropped 1 base and J dropped 2 bases, with 11 bases sitting between them. Germline CDR1 and CDR2: MGHRA and YSYEKL. The CDR3 spans 15 residues. The CDR3 bases are TGCGCCAGCAGCCAAGGTGCAGGGGAAAACACTGAAGCTTTCTTT. Translated: CASSQGAGENTEAFF.

The chain carries TRBV7-8 and TRBJ1-4; TRBD1 agrees at 9 bases. There are 14 residues in the CDR3. V dropped 3 bases and J dropped 7; count of bases not matched to a gene: 3. Germline CDR1 SGHVS, CDR2 FQNEAQ. CDR3 protein: CASSLTGGGEKLFF. The CDR3 nucleotides read TGTGCCAGCAGCTTGACAGGGGGTGGTGAAAAACTGTTTTTT.

In DNA form, the CDR3 reads TGCGCCAGCAGCTTAGGGACTAGCGGGAAGGGCCAAGAGACCCAGTACTTC. As protein: CASSLGTSGKGQETQYF. The chain carries TRBV5-1 and TRBJ2-5; 13 bases are shared with TRBD2. V trimming: 2 bases; J trimming: 1 base; junction bases outside the gene matches: 5. Germline CDR1 is SGHRS and CDR2 is YFSETQ. This CDR3 is built from 17 residues.

The rearrangement links TRBV11-2 to TRBJ1-5, with D possibly being TRBD1 (6 bases). The CDR3 spans 16 residues. V lost 5 bases and J lost 6, with 20 bases in between. Germline-derived CDR1 and CDR2 are SGHAT and FQNNGV. This CDR3 is CASSPRGSWGGQPQHF. DNA for the CDR3: TGTGCCAGCAGCCCAAGGGGGTCCTGGGGCGGTCAGCCCCAGCATTTT.

This chain joins TRBV5-1 and TRBJ1-4, with D unresolved. The CDR3 is made up of 17 amino acids. The V and J ends lost 0 bases and 4 bases respectively, with 16 bases between them. The germline CDR1 and CDR2 sequences are SGHRS and YFSETQ. The CDR3 nucleotides are TGCGCCAGCAGCTTGGGAGGTGTCGCAGTGCTTAATGAAAAACTGTTTTTT. Its translation: CASSLGGVAVLNEKLFF. Drawing the rest from reference TRBV5-1 and TRBJ1-4, the complete variable domain is KAGVTQTPRYLIKTRGQQVTLSCSPISGHRSVSWYQQTPGQGLQFLFEYFSETQRNKGNFPGRFSGRQFSNSRSEMNVSTLELGDSALYLCASSLGGVAVLNEKLFFGSGTQLSVL.

This clone appeared a few times. The gene calls are TRBV2 and TRBJ1-2; D is possibly TRBD1 (6 bases). CDR3 length equals 14 residues. Trimming cost V 1 base and J 3 bases, with 9 bases left between them. Germline V lookup: CDR1 SNHLY, CDR2 FYNNEI. The CDR3 reads CASSEGYRDYGYTF. The CDR3 DNA reads as TGTGCCAGCAGTGAAGGGTACAGGGACTATGGCTACACCTTC.

The chain uses TRBV5-1 and TRBJ1-3; possible D gene TRBD1, 5 bases. The CDR3 covers 14 residues. The ends were cut back, 3 bases at V and 4 bases at J, with 11 bases in the middle. The germline CDR1 and CDR2 sequences are SGHRS and YFSETQ. As DNA, the CDR3 is TGCGCCAGCAGCTCGGCAGGGATGGGAAACACCATATATTTT. Translated, it gives CASSSAGMGNTIYF.

This clone was seen more than once but under ten times. The V call is TRBV6-5, the J call TRBJ2-5, with D perhaps being TRBD1 or TRBD2 (5 bases each). V lost 6 bases to trimming and J lost 0 bases, with 8 bases between them. The length of the CDR3 is 13 residues. CDR1 is MNHEY, CDR2 SVGAGI, per germline. CDR3 sequence reads: CASSTGHQETQYF. As DNA, the CDR3 is TGTGCCAGCAGCACGGGACACCAAGAGACCCAGTACTTC.

As DNA, the CDR3 is TGTGCCAGCAGTGCGGATAGCGGAAACAATGAGCAGTTCTTC. Its translation: CASSADSGNNEQFF. This chain uses TRBV2 with TRBJ2-1; D may be TRBD2 (6 bases). Trimming took off 4 bases at V and 5 bases at J, with 12 bases between the two ends. The germline gives CDR1 SNHLY, CDR2 FYNNEI. The CDR3 loop spans 14 amino acids.

This clone was seen more than once but under ten times. The chain couples TRBV5-1 to TRBJ1-4; TRBD1 agrees at 8 bases. CDR1 is SGHRS and CDR2 is YFSETQ in the germline V gene. Germline trimming cut 0 bases from V and 8 bases from J; bases unmatched to any gene: 6. There are 15 residues in the CDR3. The CDR3 loop is CASSLDGQGWEKLFF. In nucleotides, the CDR3 is TGCGCCAGCAGCTTGGATGGACAGGGTTGGGAAAAACTGTTTTTT.

The chain is built from TRBV6-5 and TRBJ1-2; 7 bases match TRBD1. Germline CDR1 is MNHEY and CDR2 is SVGAGI. Trimming took 5 bases from V and 7 from J; bases not matched to a gene: 13. The CDR3 sequence is 15 residues long. The CDR3 sequence is CASSMKDRAVSGYTF. Written as DNA, the CDR3 is TGTGCCAGCAGTATGAAAGACAGGGCCGTTTCTGGCTACACCTTC.

A few counts support this clone. The chain joins TRBV11-3 to TRBJ1-1; D not certain. CDR1 and CDR2 (germline): SGHNT, YENEEA. Trimming stripped 4 bases from V and 2 bases from J, with 8 bases between. There are 13 residues in the CDR3. The CDR3 sequence is CASSSQTNTEAFF. DNA for the CDR3: TGTGCCAGCAGCTCCCAAACTAACACTGAAGCTTTCTTT.

The chain couples TRBV5-5 to TRBJ1-1; TRBD1 might be the D (5 bases). CDR1 and CDR2 from the germline V gene are SGHKS and YYEKEE (reference sequence). The CDR3 runs 16 residues. V dropped 2 bases and J dropped 1 base, with 15 bases sitting between them. The CDR3 bases are TGTGCCAGCAGCTTTCAATCACTAACAGGGAACACTGAAGCTTTCTTT. Translated, it gives CASSFQSLTGNTEAFF.

The gene calls are TRBV29-1 and TRBJ1-5, with D tentatively TRBD1 (5 bases). Germline CDR1 and CDR2: SQVTM and ANQGSEA. Trimming pared 1 base from V and 6 bases from J, leaving 10 bases between. The CDR3 contains 13 residues. CDR3 protein: CSVEVGGGQPQHF. CDR3 nucleotide sequence: TGCAGCGTTGAAGTCGGGGGAGGTCAGCCCCAGCATTTT.

The count of this clone is one. One end of the junction varies from germline; a read error may be responsible. This chain links TRBV7-7 with TRBJ2-2; 7 bases agree with TRBD1. The germline V gene has CDR1 SSHAT and CDR2 FNYEAQ (reference sequence). The CDR3 is 17 residues long. The CDR3 region is CASSLAPGQLRTGELFF. DNA for the CDR3: TGTGCTAGCAGCTTAGCCCCGGGACAGCTGAGGACCGGGGAGCTGTTTTTT.

V is TRBV7-2 and J is TRBJ2-5; no reliable D call. Trimming shortened V by 3 bases and J by 5 bases, and 4 bases separated the two germline ends. The CDR3 is 11 residues long. Germline CDR1 and CDR2: SGHTA and FQGNSA. The CDR3 DNA sequence: TGTGCCAGCAGCTTTACGGAGACCCAGTACTTC. It encodes CASSFTETQYF.

The gene calls are TRBV6-1 and TRBJ2-7; D remains unclear. The V end was cut by 3 bases, the J end by 2 bases, with 8 bases between. There are 13 residues in the CDR3. Per germline, CDR1 MNHNS and CDR2 SASEGT. CDR3 sequence (DNA): TGTGCCAGCAGTGATCCCGGGCCCTACGAGCAGTACTTC. Translation gives CASSDPGPYEQYF.

This chain connects TRBV2 to TRBJ1-5, with 8 bases fitting TRBD1. The CDR3 runs 14 residues. Germline values: CDR1 SNHLY, CDR2 FYNNEI. The J segment lost 3 bases and the V segment lost 7 bases, leaving 5 bases of the junction unmatched. The CDR3 region has the DNA TGTGCCAGCAATGGACAGGGCATCAATCAGCCCCAGCATTTT. Amino acids: CASNGQGINQPQHF. Full variable domain (remainder filled in from reference TRBV2 and TRBJ1-5): EPEVTQTPSHQVTQMGQEVILRCVPISNHLYFYWYRQILGQKVEFLVSFYNNEISEKSEIFDDQFSVERPDGSNFTLKIRSTKLEDSAMYFCASNGQGINQPQHFGDGTRLSIL.

CDR3 protein: CASRGTSGRSDTQYF. The CDR3 bases are TGTGCCAGCAGGGGGACTAGCGGGAGATCAGATACGCAGTATTTT. The genes are TRBV2 and TRBJ2-3; 14 nucleotides match TRBD2. The CDR3 is 15 amino acids. J gave up 4 bases and V 6 bases, and 3 bases lay outside the gene matches. Germline CDR1 reads SNHLY; CDR2 reads FYNNEI.

This chain joins TRBV30 and TRBJ1-2; unclear D gene. CDR3 length: 13 amino acids. V lost 4 bases and J lost 8, with 17 bases in between. CDR1 GTSNPN and CDR2 SVGIG come from the germline V gene (reference sequence). The CDR3: CAWNPRPPRGYTF. The CDR3 DNA follows: TGTGCCTGGAATCCCAGGCCCCCAAGGGGCTACACCTTC. Variable domain in full (rest from reference TRBV30 and TRBJ1-2): SQTIHQWPATLVQPVGSPLSLECTVEGTSNPNLYWYRQAAGRGLQLLFYSVGIGQISSEVPQNLSASRPQDRQFILSSKKLLLSDSGFYLCAWNPRPPRGYTFGSGTRLTVV.

This clone occurred a few times. The chain recombines TRBV2 with TRBJ2-2; D may be TRBD1 or TRBD2 (5 bases each). V dropped 4 bases and J dropped 5 bases, with 11 bases sitting between them. Looked up from germline, CDR1 is SNHLY and CDR2 is FYNNEI. This CDR3 has 14 amino acids. The CDR3 DNA reads TGTGCCAGCAGTGTGGGGGAGACAACCGGGGAGCTGTTTTTT. Amino acids: CASSVGETTGELFF.